The 13 T cell receptor beta chains below were found in one sample sequenced in a study of T-cell memory formation after mild COVID-19. TCRdb analysed the 5' RACE reads with MiXCR anew, one entry per CDR3 protein. The sample yields under 35,000 distinct CDR3 sequences, approximately 21% seen once. Material for sequencing was PBMCs or a T cell subset sorted from them (not recorded which). The receptor source for this set is an adult who had mild COVID-19 (a few samples of this study predate the infection). Cell type and time point are not known.

This clonotype appeared many times. The chain employs TRBV6-5 and TRBJ2-7; D possibly uses TRBD1 or TRBD2 (5 bases each). The CDR3 contains 15 residues. Germline CDR1 MNHEY, CDR2 SVGAGI. The V end lost 0 bases, the J end lost 2 bases, and 11 bases lay between the germline ends. CDR3 DNA: TGTGCCAGCAGTTACTCTCTGGGACGGACCTACGAGCAGTACTTC. Protein: CASSYSLGRTYEQYF.

This rearrangement joins TRBV20-1 to TRBJ1-3; D possibly corresponds to TRBD1 (5 bases). Trimming took off 8 bases at V and 1 base at J, with 21 bases between the two ends. In germline, CDR1 is DFQATT, CDR2 SNEGSKA (reference sequence). The CDR3 runs 16 residues. The CDR3 protein is CSSQPRDSLSGNTIYF. The CDR3 DNA follows: TGCAGTTCACAACCCCGGGACTCCCTGTCTGGAAACACCATATATTTT.

This clonotype came up many times. The V and J genes are TRBV13 and TRBJ2-1, with a weak D call TRBD1 (6 bases). Per the germline V gene, CDR1 is PRHDT and CDR2 is FYEKMQ (reference sequence). The CDR3 consists of 18 residues. Trimming took off 3 bases at V and 1 base at J, with 19 bases between the two ends. The DNA of the CDR3 is TGTGCCAGCAGCTTCTATCCAATGAAACAGGGTTCCTACAATGAGCAGTTCTTC. It is translated as CASSFYPMKQGSYNEQFF.

This clonotype was detected ten times or more. This chain links TRBV6-5 with TRBJ2-5, with 8 bases fitting TRBD1. This CDR3 has 17 residues. V was clipped by 2 bases and J by 1 base; unmatched bases: 9. Germline loops: CDR1 MNHEY, CDR2 SVGAGI. The chain's CDR3 is CASSYEYRDRSQETQYF. The CDR3 DNA follows: TGTGCCAGCAGTTACGAGTACCGGGACAGGAGCCAAGAGACCCAGTACTTC.

V and J are TRBV9 and TRBJ2-7, with 10 bases lining up with TRBD2. Trimming cost V 5 bases and J 7 bases; bases outside gene matches: 3. The V gene's germline CDR1 is SGDLS and CDR2 YYNGEE. The CDR3 extends over 12 amino acids. The CDR3 protein is CASSGLADEQYF. In DNA form, the CDR3 reads TGTGCCAGCAGTGGACTAGCGGATGAGCAGTACTTC. The full variable domain, completed using reference TRBV9 and TRBJ2-7, is DSGVTQTPKHLITATGQRVTLRCSPRSGDLSVYWYQQSLDQGLQFLIQYYNGEERAKGNILERFSAQQFPDLHSELNLSSLELGDSALYFCASSGLADEQYFGPGTRLTVT.

This clonotype was counted a few times. V gene TRBV7-9 combines with J gene TRBJ1-1; weak D call: TRBD1 (5 bases). The V and J ends lost 11 bases and 4 bases respectively, with 14 bases between them. The V gene's germline CDR1 is SEHNR and CDR2 FQNEAQ (reference sequence). CDR3 size: 12 residues. This CDR3 is CAGKGHTTEAFF. The CDR3 coding sequence is TGTGCCGGCAAGGGGCACACCACTGAAGCTTTCTTT.

This clonotype was seen ten or more times. This rearrangement joins TRBV20-1 to TRBJ2-1; 7 bases agree with TRBD2. The germline V gene encodes CDR1 DFQATT and CDR2 SNEGSKA (reference sequence). Unmatched junction bases numbered 8, after V lost 5 bases and J lost 4 bases. CDR3 length equals 14 residues. This CDR3 reads CSARAPSGYNEQFF. CDR3 DNA: TGCAGTGCTCGGGCTCCTAGCGGTTACAATGAGCAGTTCTTC.

This clonotype was recorded at least ten times. The rearrangement uses TRBV3-1 and TRBJ2-7; a possible D gene is TRBD2 (5 bases). Trimming removed 4 bases from V and 0 bases from J, with 25 bases in between. CDR3 length equals 19 residues. Germline assignment: CDR1 LGHDT and CDR2 YNNKEL (reference sequence). CDR3 residues: CASSPQRGSRNPNSYEQYF. Written as DNA, the CDR3 is TGTGCCAGCAGCCCCCAACGGGGTAGTAGGAACCCCAACTCCTACGAGCAGTACTTC.

There are many counts of this clonotype. This sequence joins TRBV7-9 and TRBJ1-4, with a possible D match to TRBD1 (5 bases). The V end was cut by 2 bases, the J end by 8 bases, with 15 bases between. The CDR3 is 15 residues long. Germline values: CDR1 SEHNR, CDR2 FQNEAQ (reference sequence). CDR3 in amino acids: CASSLSETVGEKLFF. The CDR3 region has the DNA TGTGCCAGCAGCTTATCTGAGACAGTTGGGGAAAAACTGTTTTTT. The variable domain in full, with the rest retrieved from reference TRBV7-9 and TRBJ1-4, is DTGVSQNPRHKITKRGQNVTFRCDPISEHNRLYWYRQTLGQGPEFLTYFQNEAQLEKSRLLSDRFSAERPKGSFSTLEIQRTEQGDSAMYLCASSLSETVGEKLFFGSGTQLSVL.

At least ten counts were recorded for this clonotype. In DNA, the CDR3 is TGTGCCAGCAGCTTAGTGCCTTCCTCCGCAGATACGCAGTATTTT. Amino acids: CASSLVPSSADTQYF. J is TRBJ2-3 and V is TRBV11-2; D is unresolved. This CDR3 contains 15 residues. Per the germline V gene, CDR1 is SGHAT and CDR2 is FQNNGV. V shed 1 base and J shed 4 bases, with 12 bases lying between them.

The chain links TRBV7-8 to TRBJ2-4; D not resolved. V lost 5 bases and J 0 bases, leaving 11 bases between the germline ends. The CDR3 runs 15 residues. CDR1 SGHVS and CDR2 FQNEAQ come from the germline V gene. CDR3 region: CASSPDRLAKNIQYF. CDR3 nucleotides: TGTGCCAGCAGCCCCGACCGCCTAGCCAAAAACATTCAGTACTTC.

The chain has TRBV6-2 or TRBV6-3 and TRBJ2-1; 13 bases line up with TRBD2. Trimming at V came to 0 bases and at J to 4 bases, leaving 3 bases not matched to a gene. The CDR3 covers 17 residues. Germline V gene sequence: CDR1 MNHEY, CDR2 SVGEGT. This CDR3 is CASSYSTSGGSYNEQFF. In DNA form, the CDR3 reads TGTGCCAGCAGTTACTCGACTAGCGGGGGGAGTTACAATGAGCAGTTCTTC.

This sequence joins TRBV29-1 and TRBJ1-2; D gene ambiguous. Looked up from germline, CDR1 is SQVTM and CDR2 is ANQGSEA. Trimming took off 0 bases at V and 8 bases at J, with 10 bases between the two ends. This CDR3 region has 12 residues. The CDR3 here is CSVEDLSLGYTF. DNA of the CDR3: TGCAGCGTTGAAGATCTCAGTCTCGGCTACACCTTC.